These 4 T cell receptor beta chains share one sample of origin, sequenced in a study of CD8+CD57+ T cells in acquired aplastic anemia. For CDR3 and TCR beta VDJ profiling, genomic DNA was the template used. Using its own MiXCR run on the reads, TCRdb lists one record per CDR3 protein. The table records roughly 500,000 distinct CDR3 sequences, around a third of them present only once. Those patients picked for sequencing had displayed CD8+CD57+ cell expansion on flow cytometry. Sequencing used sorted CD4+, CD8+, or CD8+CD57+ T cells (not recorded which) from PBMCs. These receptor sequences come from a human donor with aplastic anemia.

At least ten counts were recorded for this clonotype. DNA for the CDR3: TGTGCCAGCAGCTCAAGCGGGGGGGCCGGCAATGAGCAGTTCTTC. Its translation: CASSSSGGAGNEQFF. V is TRBV13 and J is TRBJ2-1; 10 nucleotides match TRBD2. With 4 bases clipped from V and 6 bases from J, the junction kept 6 bases outside the gene matches. Germline assignment: CDR1 PRHDT and CDR2 FYEKMQ (reference sequence). This CDR3 is 15 amino acids long.

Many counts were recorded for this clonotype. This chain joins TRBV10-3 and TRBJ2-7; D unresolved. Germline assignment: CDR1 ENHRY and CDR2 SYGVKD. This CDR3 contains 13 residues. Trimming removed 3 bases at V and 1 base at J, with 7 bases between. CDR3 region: CAISDRRSYEQYF. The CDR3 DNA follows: TGTGCCATCAGTGACCGCAGGTCCTACGAGCAGTACTTC.

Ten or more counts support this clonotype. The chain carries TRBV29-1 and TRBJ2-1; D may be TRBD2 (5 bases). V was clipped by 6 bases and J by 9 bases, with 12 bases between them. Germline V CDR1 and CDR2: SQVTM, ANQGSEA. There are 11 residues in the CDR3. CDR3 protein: CSVETRAEQFF. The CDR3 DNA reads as TGCAGCGTCGAAACTAGGGCTGAGCAGTTCTTC.

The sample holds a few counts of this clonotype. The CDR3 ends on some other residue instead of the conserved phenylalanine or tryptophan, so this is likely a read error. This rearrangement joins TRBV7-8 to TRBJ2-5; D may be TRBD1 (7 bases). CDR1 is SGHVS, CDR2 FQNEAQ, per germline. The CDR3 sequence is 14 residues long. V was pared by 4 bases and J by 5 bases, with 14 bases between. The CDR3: CASSSRGALETQYL. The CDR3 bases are TGTGCCAGCAGCTCCAGGGGGGCCTTGGAGACCCAGTACCTC.